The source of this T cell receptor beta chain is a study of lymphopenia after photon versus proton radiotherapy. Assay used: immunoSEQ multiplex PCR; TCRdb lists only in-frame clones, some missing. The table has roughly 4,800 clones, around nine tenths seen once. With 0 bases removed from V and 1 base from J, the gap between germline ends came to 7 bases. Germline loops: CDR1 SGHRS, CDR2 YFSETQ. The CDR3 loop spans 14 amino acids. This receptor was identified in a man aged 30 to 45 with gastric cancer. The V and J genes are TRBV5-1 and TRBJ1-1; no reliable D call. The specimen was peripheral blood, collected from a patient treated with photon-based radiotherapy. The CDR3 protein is CASSLEPWNTEAFF. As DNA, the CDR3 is TGCGCCAGCAGCTTGGAGCCATGGAACACTGAAGCTTTCTTT.